The subject of this entry is one TCR beta chain. Its antigen is not known. The data originate from a study of blood T cells in healthy people across ages. Study results and caveats: While age rose, TCR beta diversity per million T cells dropped in a roughly linear way. Total diversity from one million sequenced T cells was likely underestimated.

Isolated per sample were at least 6 million PBMCs. The CDR3 has 18 residues. Germline V lookup: CDR1 SGHRS, CDR2 YFSETQ. V lost 0 bases, J lost 3 bases, and 18 bases lay in between. Next came a second PCR, run for about 6 to 11 cycles, which used a sample-barcoded 5' primer along with a J-beta primer mix. MiXCR, run by TCRdb on the 5' RACE reads, gives a single entry per CDR3 protein. Of 800,000 to 1,000,000 distinct CDR3 sequences in the sample, approximately 49% are singletons; the top ten hold 13%. The sample consisted of blood. The V and J genes are TRBV5-1 and TRBJ2-2; D is perhaps TRBD1 (6 bases). The clonotype comes from a man aged 25 to 40 in good health. The CDR3 DNA follows: TGCGCCAGCAGCTTGGATACAGGGATGTTGACTGACACCGGGGAGCTGTTTTTT. The encoded protein is CASSLDTGMLTDTGELFF.